This TCR beta chain was observed in a study of OX40 agonist ivuxolimab in advanced cancers. Study-wide background: Dose-escalation patients' cancers were hepatocellular carcinoma, melanoma, renal cell or head and neck cancer. At roughly 83% male, the cohort had a mean age of around 56 years, ranging from roughly 20 to 90. Partial responses occurred in three patients (one hepatocellular carcinoma, two cutaneous melanoma).

The CDR3 totals 15 residues. Germline V gene sequence: CDR1 MDHEN, CDR2 SYDVKM. Trimming shortened V by 6 bases and J by 2 bases, and 11 bases separated the two germline ends. Produced via immunoSEQ multiplex PCR; TCRdb's table is partial and in-frame only. Of roughly 59,000 clones in the sample, under 90% are singletons; the top ten hold roughly 1.9%. The material was CD4+ or CD8+ T cells sorted from blood, obtained in a trial of the OX40 agonist ivuxolimab. This sequence was found in an adult with an advanced solid tumor such as melanoma, head and neck, liver or kidney cancer. The V call is TRBV28, the J call TRBJ2-6; tentative D call: TRBD1 (5 bases). The CDR3 coding sequence is TGTGCCAGCAGCCGAGACAGTGCTGGGGCCAACGTCCTGACTTTC. It yields the protein CASSRDSAGANVLTF. Drawing the rest from reference TRBV28 and TRBJ2-6, the complete variable domain is DVKVTQSSRYLVKRTGEKVFLECVQDMDHENMFWYRQDPGLGLRLIYFSYDVKMKEKGDIPEGYSVSREKKERFSLILESASTNQTSMYLCASSRDSAGANVLTFGAGSRLTVL.